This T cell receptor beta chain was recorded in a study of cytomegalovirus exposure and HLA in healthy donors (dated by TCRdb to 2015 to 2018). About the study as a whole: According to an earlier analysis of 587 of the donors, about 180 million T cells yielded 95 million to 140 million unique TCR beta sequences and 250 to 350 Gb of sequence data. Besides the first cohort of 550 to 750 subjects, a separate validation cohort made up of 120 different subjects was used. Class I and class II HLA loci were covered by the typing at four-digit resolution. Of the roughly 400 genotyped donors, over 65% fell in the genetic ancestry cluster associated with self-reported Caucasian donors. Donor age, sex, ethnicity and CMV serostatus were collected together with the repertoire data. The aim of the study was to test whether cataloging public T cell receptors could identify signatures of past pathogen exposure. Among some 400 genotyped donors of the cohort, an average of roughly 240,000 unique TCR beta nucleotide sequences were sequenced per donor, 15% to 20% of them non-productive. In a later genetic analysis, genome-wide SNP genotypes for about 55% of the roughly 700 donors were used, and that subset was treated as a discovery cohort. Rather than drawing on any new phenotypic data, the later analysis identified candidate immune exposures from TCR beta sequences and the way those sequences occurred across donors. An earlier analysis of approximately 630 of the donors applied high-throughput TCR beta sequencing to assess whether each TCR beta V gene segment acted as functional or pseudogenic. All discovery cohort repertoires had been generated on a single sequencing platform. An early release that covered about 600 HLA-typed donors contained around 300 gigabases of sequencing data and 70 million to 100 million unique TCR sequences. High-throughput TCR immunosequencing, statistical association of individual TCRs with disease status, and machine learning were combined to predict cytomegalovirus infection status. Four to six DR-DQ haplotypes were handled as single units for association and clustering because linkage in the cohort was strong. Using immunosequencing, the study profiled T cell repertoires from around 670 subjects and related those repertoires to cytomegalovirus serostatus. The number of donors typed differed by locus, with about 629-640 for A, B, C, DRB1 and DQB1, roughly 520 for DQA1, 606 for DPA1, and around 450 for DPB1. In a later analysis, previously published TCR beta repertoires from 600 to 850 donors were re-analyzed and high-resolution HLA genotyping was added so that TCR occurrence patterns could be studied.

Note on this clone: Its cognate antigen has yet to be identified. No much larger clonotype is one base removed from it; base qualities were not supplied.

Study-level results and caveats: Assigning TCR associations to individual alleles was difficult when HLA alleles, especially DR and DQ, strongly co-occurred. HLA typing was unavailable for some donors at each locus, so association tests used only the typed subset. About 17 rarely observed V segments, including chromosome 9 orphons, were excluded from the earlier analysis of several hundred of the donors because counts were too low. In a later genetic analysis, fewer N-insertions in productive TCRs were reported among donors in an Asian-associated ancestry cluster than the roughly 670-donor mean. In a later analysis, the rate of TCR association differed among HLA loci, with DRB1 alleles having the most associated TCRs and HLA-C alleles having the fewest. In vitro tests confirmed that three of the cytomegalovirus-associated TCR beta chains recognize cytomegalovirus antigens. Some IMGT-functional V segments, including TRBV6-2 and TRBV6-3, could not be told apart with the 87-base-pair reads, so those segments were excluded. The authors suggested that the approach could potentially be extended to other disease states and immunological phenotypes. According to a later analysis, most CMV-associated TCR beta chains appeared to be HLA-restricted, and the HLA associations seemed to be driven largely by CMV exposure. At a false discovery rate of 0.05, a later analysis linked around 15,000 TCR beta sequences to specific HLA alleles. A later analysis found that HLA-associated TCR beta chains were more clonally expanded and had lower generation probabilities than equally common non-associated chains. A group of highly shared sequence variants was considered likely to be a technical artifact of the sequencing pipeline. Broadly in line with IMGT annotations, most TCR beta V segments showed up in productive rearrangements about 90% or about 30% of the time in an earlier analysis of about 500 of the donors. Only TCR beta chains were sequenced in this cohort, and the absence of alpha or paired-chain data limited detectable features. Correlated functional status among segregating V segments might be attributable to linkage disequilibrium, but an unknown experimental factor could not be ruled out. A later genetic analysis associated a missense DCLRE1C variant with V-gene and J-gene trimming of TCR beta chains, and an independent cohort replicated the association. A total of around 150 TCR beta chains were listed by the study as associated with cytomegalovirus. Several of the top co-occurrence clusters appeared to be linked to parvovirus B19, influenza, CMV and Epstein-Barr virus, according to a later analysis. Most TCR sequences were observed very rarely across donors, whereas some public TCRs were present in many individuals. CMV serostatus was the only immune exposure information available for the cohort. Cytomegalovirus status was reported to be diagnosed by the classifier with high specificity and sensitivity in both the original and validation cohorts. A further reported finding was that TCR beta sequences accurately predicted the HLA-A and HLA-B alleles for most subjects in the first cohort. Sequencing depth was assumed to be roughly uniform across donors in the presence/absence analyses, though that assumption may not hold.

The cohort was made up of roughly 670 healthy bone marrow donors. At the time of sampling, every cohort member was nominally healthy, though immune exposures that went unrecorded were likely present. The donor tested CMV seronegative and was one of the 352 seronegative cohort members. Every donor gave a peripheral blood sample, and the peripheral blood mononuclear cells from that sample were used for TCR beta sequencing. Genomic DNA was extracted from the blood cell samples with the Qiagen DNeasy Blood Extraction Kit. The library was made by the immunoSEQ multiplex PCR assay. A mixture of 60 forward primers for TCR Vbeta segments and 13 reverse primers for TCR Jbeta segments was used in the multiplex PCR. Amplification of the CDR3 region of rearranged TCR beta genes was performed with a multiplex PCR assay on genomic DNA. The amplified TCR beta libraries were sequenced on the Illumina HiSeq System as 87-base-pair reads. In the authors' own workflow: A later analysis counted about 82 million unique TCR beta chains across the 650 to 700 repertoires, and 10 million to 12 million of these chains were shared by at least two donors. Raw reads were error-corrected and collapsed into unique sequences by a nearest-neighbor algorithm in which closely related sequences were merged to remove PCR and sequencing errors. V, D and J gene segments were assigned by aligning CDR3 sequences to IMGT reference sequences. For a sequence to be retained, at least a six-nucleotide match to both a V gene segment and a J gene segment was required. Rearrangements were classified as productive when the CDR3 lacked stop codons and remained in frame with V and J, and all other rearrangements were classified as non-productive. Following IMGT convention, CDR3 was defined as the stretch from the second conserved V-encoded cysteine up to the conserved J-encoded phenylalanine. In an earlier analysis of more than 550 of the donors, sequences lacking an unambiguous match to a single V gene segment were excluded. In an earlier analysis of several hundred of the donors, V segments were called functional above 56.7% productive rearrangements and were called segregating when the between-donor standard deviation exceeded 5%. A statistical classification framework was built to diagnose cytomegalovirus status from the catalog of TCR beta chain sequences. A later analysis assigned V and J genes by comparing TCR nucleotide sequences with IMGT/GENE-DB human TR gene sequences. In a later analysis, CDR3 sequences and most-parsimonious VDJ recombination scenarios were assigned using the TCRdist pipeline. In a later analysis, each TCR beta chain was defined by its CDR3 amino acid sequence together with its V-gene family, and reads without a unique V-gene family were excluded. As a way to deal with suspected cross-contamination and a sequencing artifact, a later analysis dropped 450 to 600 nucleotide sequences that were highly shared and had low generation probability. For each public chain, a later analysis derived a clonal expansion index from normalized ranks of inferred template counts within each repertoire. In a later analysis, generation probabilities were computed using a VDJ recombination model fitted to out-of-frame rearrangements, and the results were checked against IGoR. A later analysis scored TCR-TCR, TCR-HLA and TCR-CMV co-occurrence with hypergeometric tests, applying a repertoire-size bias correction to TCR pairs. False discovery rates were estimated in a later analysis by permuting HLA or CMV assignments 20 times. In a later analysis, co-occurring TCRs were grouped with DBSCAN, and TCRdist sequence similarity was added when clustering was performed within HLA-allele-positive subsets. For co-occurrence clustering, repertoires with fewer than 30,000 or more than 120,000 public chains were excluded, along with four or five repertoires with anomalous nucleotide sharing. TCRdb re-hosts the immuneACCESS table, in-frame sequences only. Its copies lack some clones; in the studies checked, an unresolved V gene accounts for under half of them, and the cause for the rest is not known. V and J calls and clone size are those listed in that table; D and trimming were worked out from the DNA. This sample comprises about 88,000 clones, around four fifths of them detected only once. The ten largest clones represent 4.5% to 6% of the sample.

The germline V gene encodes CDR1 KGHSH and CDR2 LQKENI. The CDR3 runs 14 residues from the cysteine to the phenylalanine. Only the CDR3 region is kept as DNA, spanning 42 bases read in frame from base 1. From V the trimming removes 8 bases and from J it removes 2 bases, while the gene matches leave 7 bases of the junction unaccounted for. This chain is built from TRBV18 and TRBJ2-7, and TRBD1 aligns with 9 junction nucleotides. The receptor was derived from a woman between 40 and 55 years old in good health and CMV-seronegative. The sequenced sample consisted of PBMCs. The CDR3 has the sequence CASAAGTGTYEQYF. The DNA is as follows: TGTGCCAGCGCAGCCGGGACAGGGACCTACGAGCAGTACTTC.